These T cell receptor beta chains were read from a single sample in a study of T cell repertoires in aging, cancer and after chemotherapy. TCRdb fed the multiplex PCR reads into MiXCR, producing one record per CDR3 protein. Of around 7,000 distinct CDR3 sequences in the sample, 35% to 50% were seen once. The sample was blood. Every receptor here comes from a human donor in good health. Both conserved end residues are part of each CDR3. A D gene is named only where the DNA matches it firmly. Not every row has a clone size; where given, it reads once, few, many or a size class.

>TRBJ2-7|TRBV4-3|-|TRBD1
TGCGCCAGCAGCCAAGGATGGGACAGGGTGGACGAGCAGTACTTC
CASSQGWDRVDEQYF
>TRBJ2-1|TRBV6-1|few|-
TGTGCCAGCACGAGGAGGGGGCCTTACAATGAGCAGTTCTTC
CASTRRGPYNEQFF
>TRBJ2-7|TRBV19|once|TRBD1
TGTGCCAGTAGAGCAGGGGGATTTCAGGACGAGCAGTACTTC
CASRAGGFQDEQYF
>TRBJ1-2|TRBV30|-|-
TGTGCCTGGAGTCCACAGGGATCAAACTATGGCTACACCTTC
CAWSPQGSNYGYTF
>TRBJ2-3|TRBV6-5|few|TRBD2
TGTGCCAGCAGCAGTACTAGCGGGGGCACAGATACGCAGTATTTT
CASSSTSGGTDTQYF
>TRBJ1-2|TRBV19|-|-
TGTGCCAGTAGTACGCCCTGGGGGATTAACTATGGCTACACCTTC
CASSTPWGINYGYTF
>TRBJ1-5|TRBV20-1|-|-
TGCAGTGCTAGACTTCAGGACAATCAGCCCCAGCATTTT
CSARLQDNQPQHF
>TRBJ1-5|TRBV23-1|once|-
TGCGCCAGCAGTCAATCGTCGTGCAGGGTCAGTCAGCCCCAGCATTTT
CASSQSSCRVSQPQHF
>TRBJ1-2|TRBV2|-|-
TGTGCCAGCAGTGAAAGCCCATCGACAGAAAGCTATGGCTACACCTTC
CASSESPSTESYGYTF
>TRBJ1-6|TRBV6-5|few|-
TGTGCCAGCACCTCCGGCGCCTGGAGTGATTCACCCCTCCACTTT
CASTSGAWSDSPLHF
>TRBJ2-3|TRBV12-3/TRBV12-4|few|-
TGTGCCAGCAGTCCCCAGGCGGGGAAGATGTATGATACGCAGTATTTT
CASSPQAGKMYDTQYF
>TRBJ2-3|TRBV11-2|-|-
TGTGCCAGCAGCTTAGATCGGGGCGGCCATATCACAGATACGCAGTATTTT
CASSLDRGGHITDTQYF
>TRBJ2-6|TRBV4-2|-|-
TGTGCCAGCAGCCAAGAACAGAGCTCTGGGGCCAACGTCCTGACTTTC
CASSQEQSSGANVLTF
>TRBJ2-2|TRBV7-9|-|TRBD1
TGTGCCAGCAGCCCGGACAGGGAAACCGGGGAGCTGTTTTTT
CASSPDRETGELFF
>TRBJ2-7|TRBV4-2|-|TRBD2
TGTGCCAGCAGCCACCCCGGGACTAGCGGGGGGCCCTCCTACGAGCAGTACTTC
CASSHPGTSGGPSYEQYF
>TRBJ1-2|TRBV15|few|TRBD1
TGTGCCACCAGCAGAGATCCCTTGACAGGGAACTATGGCTACACCTTC
CATSRDPLTGNYGYTF
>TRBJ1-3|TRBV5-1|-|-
TGCGCCAGCAGCTTGGGCGGCGGCTTCTCTGGAAACACCATATATTTT
CASSLGGGFSGNTIYF
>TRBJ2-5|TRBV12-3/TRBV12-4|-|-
TGTGCCAGCAGTTTAGGGGGGGGGGCTGAGGAGACCCAGTACTTC
CASSLGGGAEETQYF
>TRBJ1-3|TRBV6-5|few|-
TGTGCCAGCAGCCCATACAGGGCCTCTGGAAACACCATATATTTT
CASSPYRASGNTIYF
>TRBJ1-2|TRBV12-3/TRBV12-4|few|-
TGTGCCAGCAGTTTATTTGCCCAGGCTGTAAACTATGGCTACACCTTC
CASSLFAQAVNYGYTF
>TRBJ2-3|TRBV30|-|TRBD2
TGTGCCTGGAGCCAAGCGGGGGGCGGGACGCAGTATTTT
CAWSQAGGGTQYF
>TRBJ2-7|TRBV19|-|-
TGTGCCAGTAGTATTTGGGGGTCCGAGCAGTACTTC
CASSIWGSEQYF
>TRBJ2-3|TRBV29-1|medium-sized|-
TGCAGCGTTGGGGACAACACAGATACGCAGTATTTT
CSVGDNTDTQYF
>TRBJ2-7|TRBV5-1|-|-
TGTGCCAGCAGAATGGTGGCCGCTCAGACCTACGAGCAGTACTTC
CASRMVAAQTYEQYF
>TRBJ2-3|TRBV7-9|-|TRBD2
TGTGCCAGCAGCCCCACGCGACTAGCGGGGTACACAGATACGCAGTATTTT
CASSPTRLAGYTDTQYF
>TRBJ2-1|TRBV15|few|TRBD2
TGTGCCACCAGCAGCGGGACTAGCGACTACAATGAGCAGTTCTTC
CATSSGTSDYNEQFF
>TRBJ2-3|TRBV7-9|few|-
TGTGCCAGCAGCTTAGGTCCAGATACGCAGTATTTT
CASSLGPDTQYF
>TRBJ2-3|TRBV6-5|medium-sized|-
TGTGCCAGCAGTTACTCTGAGGGCACAGATACGCAGTATTTT
CASSYSEGTDTQYF
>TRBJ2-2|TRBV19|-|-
TGTGCCAGTAGTAGTACAGGGGAGGGCACCGGGGAGCTGTTTTTT
CASSSTGEGTGELFF
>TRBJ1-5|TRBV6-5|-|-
TGTGCCAGCAGTGCACAGACAGTGAGCAATCAGCCCCAGCATTTT
CASSAQTVSNQPQHF
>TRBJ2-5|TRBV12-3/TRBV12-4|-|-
TGTGCCAGCAGGTCACTAGCTAGGGGGCACCAGACCCAGTACTTC
CASRSLARGHQTQYF
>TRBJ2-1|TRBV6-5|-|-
TGTGCCAGCCGACAGGTGAAGGTTAGTGAGCAGTTCTTC
CASRQVKVSEQFF
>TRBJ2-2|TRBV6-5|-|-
TGTGCCACCGGGGACACCGGGGAGCTGTTTTTT
CATGDTGELFF
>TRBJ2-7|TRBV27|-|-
TGTGCCAGCAGCAGACCCGGGACGGAGACCTACGAGCAGTACTTC
CASSRPGTETYEQYF
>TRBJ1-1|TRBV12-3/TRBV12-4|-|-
TGTGCCAGCTCCCGGAGGGTATGGGCCCCGGCTAACACTGAAGCTTTCTTT
CASSRRVWAPANTEAFF
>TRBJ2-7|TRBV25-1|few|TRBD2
TGTGCCAGCAGTGAATATCTCCCCCGACAGGGTTCTAGCGGGGACTCCTACGAGCAGTACTTC
CASSEYLPRQGSSGDSYEQYF
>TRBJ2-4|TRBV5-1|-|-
TGCGCCAGCAGCACCGGTGGGGGCTCCAAAAACATTCAGTACTTC
CASSTGGGSKNIQYF
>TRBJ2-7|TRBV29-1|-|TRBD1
TGCAGCGTTGAAGCCGCAGGGGGCGTTTACGAGCAGTACTTC
CSVEAAGGVYEQYF
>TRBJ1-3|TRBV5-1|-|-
TGCGCCAGCAGCTGGACGGTACACTCTGGAAACACCATATATTTT
CASSWTVHSGNTIYF
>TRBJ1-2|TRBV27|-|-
TGTGCCAGCAGCGTCACATCCGCTAACGGCTACACCTTC
CASSVTSANGYTF
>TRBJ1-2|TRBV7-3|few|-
TGTGCCAGCAGCTCGCAGGGAGGTGGCTACACCTTC
CASSSQGGGYTF
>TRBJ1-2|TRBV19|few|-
TGTGCCAGTGGTCCATCCCCCTATGGCTACACCTTC
CASGPSPYGYTF
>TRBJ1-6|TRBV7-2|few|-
TGTGCCAGCAGCTTAGCGCAGGACACCACTGATAATTCACCCCTCCACTTT
CASSLAQDTTDNSPLHF
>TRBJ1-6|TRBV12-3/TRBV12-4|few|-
TGTGCCAGCAGCCCTACGGGTCTTGGTAATTCACCCCTCCACTTT
CASSPTGLGNSPLHF
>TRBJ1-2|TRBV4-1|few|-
TGCGCCAGCAGCCAAGATAGGGGGATTGGCTATGGCTACACCTTC
CASSQDRGIGYGYTF
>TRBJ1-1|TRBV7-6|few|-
TGTGCCAGCAGCACAAGAGTCCCGGTTATCGGTAACACTGAAGCTTTCTTT
CASSTRVPVIGNTEAFF
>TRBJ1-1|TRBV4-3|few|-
TGCGCCAGCAGCCAAGAGGTAGGGCTGAACACTGAAGCTTTCTTT
CASSQEVGLNTEAFF
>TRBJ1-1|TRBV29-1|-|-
TGCAGCGTTGTAGGCGGCATGAACACTGAAGCTTTCTTT
CSVVGGMNTEAFF
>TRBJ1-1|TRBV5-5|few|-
TGTGCCAGCAGCTTGGTGAACACTGAAGCTTTCTTT
CASSLVNTEAFF
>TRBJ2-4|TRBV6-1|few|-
TGTGCCAGCAGTGCCTCAGCATCGAGTGACATTCAGTACTTC
CASSASASSDIQYF
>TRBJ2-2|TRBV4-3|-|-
TGCGCCAGCAGCCAAGATCTGGGGTGGGCCGGGGAGCTGTTTTTT
CASSQDLGWAGELFF
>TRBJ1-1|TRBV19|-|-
TGTGCCAGTAGCCCATATAAGGGGAACACTGAAGCTTTCTTT
CASSPYKGNTEAFF
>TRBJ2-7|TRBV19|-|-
TGTGCCAGTAGTATTAACCAGGTCGAACCCTACGAGCAGTACTTC
CASSINQVEPYEQYF
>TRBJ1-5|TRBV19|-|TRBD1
TGTGCCGCGAGGGGACAGGCGGCGTTTGGGCCCCAGCATTTT
CAARGQAAFGPQHF
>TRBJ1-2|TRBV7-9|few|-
TGTGCCAGCAGCCCGGACAGAAGCTACACCTTC
CASSPDRSYTF
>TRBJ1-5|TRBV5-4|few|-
TGTGCCAGCAGCTTGGCAGGGGCAGGCAATCAGCCCCAGCATTTT
CASSLAGAGNQPQHF
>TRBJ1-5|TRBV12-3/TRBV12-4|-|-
TGTGCCAGCAATTCGCCGGGGATTAGCAATCAGCCCCAGCATTTT
CASNSPGISNQPQHF
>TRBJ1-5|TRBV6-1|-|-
TGTGCCAGCAATGAAGGGGAGGCCCAGCCCCAGCATTTT
CASNEGEAQPQHF
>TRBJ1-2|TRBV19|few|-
TGTGCCAGTAGTGCCCGCCTGGGCGGACATGGCTACACCTTC
CASSARLGGHGYTF